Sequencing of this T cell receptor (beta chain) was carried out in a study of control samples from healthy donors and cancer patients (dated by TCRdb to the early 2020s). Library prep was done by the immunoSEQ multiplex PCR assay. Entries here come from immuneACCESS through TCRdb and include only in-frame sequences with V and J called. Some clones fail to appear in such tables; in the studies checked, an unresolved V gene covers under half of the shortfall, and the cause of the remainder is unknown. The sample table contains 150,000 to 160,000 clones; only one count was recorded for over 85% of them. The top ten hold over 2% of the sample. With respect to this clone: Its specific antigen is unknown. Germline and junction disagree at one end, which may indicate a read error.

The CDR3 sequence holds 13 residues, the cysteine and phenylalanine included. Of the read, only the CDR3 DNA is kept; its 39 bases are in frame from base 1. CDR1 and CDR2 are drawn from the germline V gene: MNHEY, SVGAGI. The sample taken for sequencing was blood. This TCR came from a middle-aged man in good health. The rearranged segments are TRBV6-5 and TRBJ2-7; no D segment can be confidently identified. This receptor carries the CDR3 CASSHSPQHEQYF. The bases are TGTGCCAGCAGTCACTCCCCGCAGCACGAGCAGTACTTC.